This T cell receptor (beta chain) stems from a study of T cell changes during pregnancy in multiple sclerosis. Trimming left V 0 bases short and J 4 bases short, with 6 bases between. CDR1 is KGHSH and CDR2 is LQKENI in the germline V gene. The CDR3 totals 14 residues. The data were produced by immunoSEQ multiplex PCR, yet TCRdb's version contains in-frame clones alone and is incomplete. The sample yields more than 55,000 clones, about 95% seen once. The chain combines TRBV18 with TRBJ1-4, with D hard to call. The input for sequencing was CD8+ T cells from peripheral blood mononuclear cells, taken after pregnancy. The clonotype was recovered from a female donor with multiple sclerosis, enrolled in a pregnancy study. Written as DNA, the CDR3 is TGTGCCAGCTCACCACCACATGATAATGAAAAACTGTTTTTT. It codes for CASSPPHDNEKLFF.